This T cell receptor (beta chain) was identified in a study of cytomegalovirus exposure and HLA in healthy donors. With 0 bases clipped from V and 6 bases from J, the junction kept 6 bases outside the gene matches. Per the germline V gene, CDR1 is LGHNT and CDR2 is FRNRAP. The CDR3 extends over 16 amino acids. PCR was performed using 60 Vbeta and 13 Jbeta primers. Measured with immunoSEQ multiplex PCR; TCRdb has only the in-frame clones, and not every one. The sample has about 130,000 clones, about 74% seen once. The material sequenced was PBMCs. The V gene is TRBV12-5, the J gene TRBJ2-1, with 9 positions matching TRBD2. This clonotype originated in a woman aged 45-59 years in good health and CMV-seropositive. The CDR3 protein is CASGLVLRGGANEQFF. Written as DNA, the CDR3 is TGTGCTAGTGGTTTGGTCCTTCGCGGGGGGGCCAATGAGCAGTTCTTC.